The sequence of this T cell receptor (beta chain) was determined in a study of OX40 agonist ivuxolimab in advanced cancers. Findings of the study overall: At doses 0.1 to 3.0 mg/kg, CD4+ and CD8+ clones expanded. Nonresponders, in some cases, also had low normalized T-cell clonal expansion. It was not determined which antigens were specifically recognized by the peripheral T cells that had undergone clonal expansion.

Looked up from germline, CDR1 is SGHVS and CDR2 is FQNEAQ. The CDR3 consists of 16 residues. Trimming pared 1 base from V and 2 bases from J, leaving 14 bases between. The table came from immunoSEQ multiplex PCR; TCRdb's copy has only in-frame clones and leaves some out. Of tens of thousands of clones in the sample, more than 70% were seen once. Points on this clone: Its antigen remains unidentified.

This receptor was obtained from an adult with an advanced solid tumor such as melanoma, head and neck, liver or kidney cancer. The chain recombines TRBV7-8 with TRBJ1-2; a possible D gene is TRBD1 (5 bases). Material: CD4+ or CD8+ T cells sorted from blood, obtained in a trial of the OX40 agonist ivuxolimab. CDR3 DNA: TGTGCCAGCAGCTTAGTAAATGTGGGGGGAAACTATGGCTACACCTTC. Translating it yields CASSLVNVGGNYGYTF.